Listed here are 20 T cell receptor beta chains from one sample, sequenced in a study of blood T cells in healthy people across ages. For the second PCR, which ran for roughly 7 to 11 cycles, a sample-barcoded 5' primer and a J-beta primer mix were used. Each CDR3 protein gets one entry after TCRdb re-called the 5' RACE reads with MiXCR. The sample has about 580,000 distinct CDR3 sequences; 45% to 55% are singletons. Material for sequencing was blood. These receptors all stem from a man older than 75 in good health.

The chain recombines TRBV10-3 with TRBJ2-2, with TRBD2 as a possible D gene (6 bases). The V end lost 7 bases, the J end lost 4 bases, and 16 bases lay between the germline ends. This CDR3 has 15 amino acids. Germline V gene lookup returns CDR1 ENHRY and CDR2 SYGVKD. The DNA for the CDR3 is TGTGCCATCAAGTCCGACGGGGGAAGCACCGGGGAGCTGTTTTTT. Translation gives CAIKSDGGSTGELFF.

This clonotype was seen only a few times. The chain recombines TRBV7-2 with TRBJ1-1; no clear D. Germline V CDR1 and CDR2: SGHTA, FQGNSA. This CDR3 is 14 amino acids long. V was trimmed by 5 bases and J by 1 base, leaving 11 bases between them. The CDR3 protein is CASSTTTPNTEAFF. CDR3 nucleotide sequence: TGTGCCAGCAGCACTACCACACCGAACACTGAAGCTTTCTTT.

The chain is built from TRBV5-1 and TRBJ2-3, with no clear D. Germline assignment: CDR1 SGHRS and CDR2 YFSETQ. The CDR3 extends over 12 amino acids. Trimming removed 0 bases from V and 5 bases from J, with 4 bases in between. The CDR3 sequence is CASSLAQDTQYF. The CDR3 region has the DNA TGCGCCAGCAGCTTGGCCCAAGATACGCAGTATTTT.

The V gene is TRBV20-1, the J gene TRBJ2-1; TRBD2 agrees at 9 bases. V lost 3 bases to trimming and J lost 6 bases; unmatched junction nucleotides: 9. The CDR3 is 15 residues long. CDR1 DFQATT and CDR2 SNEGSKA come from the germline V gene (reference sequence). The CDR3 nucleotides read TGCAGTGCTAGTCTGTTGGCGGGAGGGCCCAATGAGCAGTTCTTC. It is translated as CSASLLAGGPNEQFF.

CDR3 residues: CASSLGSGDGYTF. The CDR3 DNA sequence: TGTGCCAGCAGCCTCGGCTCAGGGGATGGCTACACCTTC. The chain is built from TRBV7-9 and TRBJ1-2; D perhaps matches TRBD1 (6 bases). Germline CDR1 and CDR2: SEHNR and FQNEAQ (reference sequence). The CDR3 runs to 13 residues. V dropped 5 bases and J dropped 6 bases, with 13 bases sitting between them.

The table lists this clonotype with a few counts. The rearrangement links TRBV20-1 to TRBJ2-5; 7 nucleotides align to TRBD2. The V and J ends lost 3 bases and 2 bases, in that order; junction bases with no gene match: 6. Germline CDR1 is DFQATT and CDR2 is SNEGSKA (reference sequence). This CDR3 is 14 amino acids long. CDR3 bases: TGCAGTGCTAGTAAACTAGCGAGACAAGAGACCCAGTACTTC. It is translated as CSASKLARQETQYF.

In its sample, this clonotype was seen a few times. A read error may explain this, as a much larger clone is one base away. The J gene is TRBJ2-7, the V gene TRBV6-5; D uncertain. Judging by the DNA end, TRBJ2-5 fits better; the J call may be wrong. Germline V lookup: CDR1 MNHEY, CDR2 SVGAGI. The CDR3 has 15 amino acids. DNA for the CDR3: TGTGCCAGCAGTTACTCAAATTTACTGAGGGAGACCCAGTACTTC. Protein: CASSYSNLLRETQYF.

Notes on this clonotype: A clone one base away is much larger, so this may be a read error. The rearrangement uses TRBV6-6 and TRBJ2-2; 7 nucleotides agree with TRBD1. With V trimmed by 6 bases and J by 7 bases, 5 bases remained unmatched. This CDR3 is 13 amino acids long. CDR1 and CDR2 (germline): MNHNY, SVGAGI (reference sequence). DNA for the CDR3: TGTGCCAGCAGGCCGGCAGGGGGCGGGGAGCTGTTTTTT. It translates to CASRPAGGGELFF.

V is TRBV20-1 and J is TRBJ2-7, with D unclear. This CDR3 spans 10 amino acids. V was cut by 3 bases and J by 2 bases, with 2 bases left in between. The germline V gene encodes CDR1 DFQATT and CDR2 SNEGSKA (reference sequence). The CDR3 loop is CSASPYEQYF. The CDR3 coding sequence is TGCAGTGCTAGTCCCTACGAGCAGTACTTC.

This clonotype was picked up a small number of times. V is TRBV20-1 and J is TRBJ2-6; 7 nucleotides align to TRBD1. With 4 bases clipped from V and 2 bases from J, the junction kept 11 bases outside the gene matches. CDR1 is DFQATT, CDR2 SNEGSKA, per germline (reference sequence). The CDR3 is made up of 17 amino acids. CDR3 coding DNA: TGCAGTGCTAAGGACAGGACAAAAACAACTGGGGCCAACGTCCTGACTTTC. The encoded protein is CSAKDRTKTTGANVLTF.

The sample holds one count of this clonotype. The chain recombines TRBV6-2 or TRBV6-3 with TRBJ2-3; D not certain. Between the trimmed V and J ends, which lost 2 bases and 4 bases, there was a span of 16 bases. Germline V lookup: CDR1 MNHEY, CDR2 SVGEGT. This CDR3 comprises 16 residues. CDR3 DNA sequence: TGTGCCAGCAGTTACATGCGGCAGGCCTCCGCAGATACGCAGTATTTT. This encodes CASSYMRQASADTQYF.

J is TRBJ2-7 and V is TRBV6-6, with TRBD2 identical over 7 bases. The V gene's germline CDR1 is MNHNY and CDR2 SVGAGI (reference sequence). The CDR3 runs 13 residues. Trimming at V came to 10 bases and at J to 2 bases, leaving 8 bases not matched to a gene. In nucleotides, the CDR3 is TGTGCCACCCAAAGACTAGCCGCCTACGAGCAGTACTTC. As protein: CATQRLAAYEQYF.

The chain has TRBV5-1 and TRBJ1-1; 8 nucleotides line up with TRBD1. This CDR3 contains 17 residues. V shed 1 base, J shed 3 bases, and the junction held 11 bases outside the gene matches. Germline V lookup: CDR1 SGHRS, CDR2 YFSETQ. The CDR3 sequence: CASSLLQGASPDTEAFF. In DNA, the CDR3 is TGCGCCAGCAGCTTGTTGCAGGGGGCGTCTCCAGACACTGAAGCTTTCTTT.

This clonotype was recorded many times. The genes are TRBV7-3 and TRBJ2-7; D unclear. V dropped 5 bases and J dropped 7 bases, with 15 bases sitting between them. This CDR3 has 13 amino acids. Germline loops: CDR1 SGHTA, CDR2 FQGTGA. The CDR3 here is CASSPTAEREQYF. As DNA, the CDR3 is TGTGCCAGCAGCCCCACGGCCGAACGGGAGCAGTACTTC.

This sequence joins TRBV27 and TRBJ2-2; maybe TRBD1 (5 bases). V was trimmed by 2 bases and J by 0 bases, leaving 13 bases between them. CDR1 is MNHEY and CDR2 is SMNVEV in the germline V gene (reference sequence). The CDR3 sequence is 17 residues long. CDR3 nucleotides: TGTGCCAGCAGTTTAAAGCGCTCGGACACGAACACCGGGGAGCTGTTTTTT. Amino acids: CASSLKRSDTNTGELFF.

CDR3 sequence (DNA): TGCAGCGGAGGAGGTAGGGTGACGAATGAGCAGTTCTTC. Translation gives CSGGGRVTNEQFF. The chain carries TRBV29-1 and TRBJ2-1, with a weak D call TRBD2 (5 bases). The germline gives CDR1 SQVTM, CDR2 ANQGSEA. CDR3 length: 13 amino acids. Deletions cut 7 bases from V and 7 bases from J, with 17 bases between.

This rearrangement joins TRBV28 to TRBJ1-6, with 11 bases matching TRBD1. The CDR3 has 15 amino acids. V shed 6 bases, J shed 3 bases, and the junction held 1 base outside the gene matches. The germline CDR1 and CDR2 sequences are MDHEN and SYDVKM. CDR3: CASRGTGGYNSPLHF. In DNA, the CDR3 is TGTGCCAGCAGGGGGACAGGGGGCTATAATTCACCCCTCCACTTT.

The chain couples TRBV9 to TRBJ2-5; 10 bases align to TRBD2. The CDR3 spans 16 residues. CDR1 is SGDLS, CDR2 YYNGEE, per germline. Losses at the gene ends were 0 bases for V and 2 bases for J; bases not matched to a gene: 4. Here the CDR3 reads CASSVGASGRQETQYF. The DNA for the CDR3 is TGTGCCAGCAGCGTAGGAGCTAGCGGGAGACAAGAGACCCAGTACTTC. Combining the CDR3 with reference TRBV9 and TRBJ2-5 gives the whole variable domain DSGVTQTPKHLITATGQRVTLRCSPRSGDLSVYWYQQSLDQGLQFLIQYYNGEERAKGNILERFSAQQFPDLHSELNLSSLELGDSALYFCASSVGASGRQETQYFGPGTRLLVL.

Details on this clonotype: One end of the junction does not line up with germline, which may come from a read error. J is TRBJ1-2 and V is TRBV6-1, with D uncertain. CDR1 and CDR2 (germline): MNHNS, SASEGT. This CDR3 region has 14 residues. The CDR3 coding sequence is TGTGCCAGCAGTGAAGCCGCGGGTGACTATGGCTGCACCTTC. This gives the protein CASSEAAGDYGCTF.

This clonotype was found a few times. CDR3 protein: CATSRDLGEANIQYF. CDR3 bases: TGTGCCACCAGCAGAGATCTTGGTGAGGCCAACATTCAGTACTTC. The J gene is TRBJ2-4, the V gene TRBV15; D is undetermined. V dropped 0 bases and J dropped 7 bases, with 13 bases sitting between them. The CDR3 is 15 residues long. CDR1 is LNHNV, CDR2 YYDKDF, per germline (reference sequence).